This TCR beta chain was sequenced during a study of blood T cell repertoires in COVID-19. Study information: Some COVID-19 samples were acute and others convalescent; all came from the United States, Italy and Spain. T cells, B-cell-depleted T cells, or PBMCs supplied cDNA or gDNA.

The CDR3 totals 15 residues. The V end was cut by 1 base, the J end by 4 bases, with 10 bases between. CDR1 SEHNR and CDR2 FQNEAQ come from the germline V gene (reference sequence). Data came from immunoSEQ multiplex PCR; TCRdb stores just in-frame clones and leaves some out. The sample shows 150,000 to 200,000 clones, over 80% of them seen only once. This sequence joins TRBV7-9 and TRBJ1-4; D might be TRBD1 (5 bases). The clonotype was recovered from a woman over 75 with active or convalescent COVID-19. What was sequenced was peripheral blood. CDR3 in amino acids: CASSLEGNGNEKLFF. In DNA form, the CDR3 reads TGTGCCAGCAGCTTAGAGGGGAACGGTAATGAAAAACTGTTTTTT.